This entry concerns a single T cell receptor beta chain. Antigen specificity is unknown. CDR3 length: 16 amino acids. Trimming left V 1 base short and J 5 bases short, with 18 bases between. Germline-derived CDR1 and CDR2 are SGHRS and YFSETQ. Primers for the PCR totalled 60 Vbeta and 13 Jbeta. Method: immunoSEQ multiplex PCR; TCRdb's copy keeps in-frame clones and lacks some. The data hold 150,000 to 200,000 clones, with 70% to 80% observed a single time. The data belong to a study of cytomegalovirus exposure and HLA in healthy donors. Study observations and caveats: Per a prior analysis, the majority of TCR beta V segments were productive roughly 87% or roughly 30% of the time. Across donors, presence/absence analyses took sequencing depth to be roughly uniform. According to the study, 160 or so TCR beta chains were cytomegalovirus-associated.

The receptor was isolated from a woman in her 30s in good health and CMV-seropositive. This chain connects TRBV5-1 to TRBJ1-1, with D maybe TRBD1 (6 bases). Sequencing was performed on PBMCs. The CDR3 region is CASSLQVLEQGTEAFF. As DNA, the CDR3 is TGCGCCAGCAGCTTGCAGGTCCTGGAACAGGGAACTGAAGCTTTCTTT.